This TCR beta chain was retrieved from a study of shared clonotypes between healthy human individuals. Naivety among CD8 cells was defined by CD45RO negativity and positive CCR7 selection, thereby excluding terminally differentiated effector memory CD45RA+ cells. All donors qualified as healthy HIV-negative adults and had experienced no recent acute infections or vaccinations. Deep was the level used in running the assay. Genomic DNA of each subset was evenly split across several immunoSEQ plates. Each PCR replicate from the sorted subsets contained 150 to 200 ng DNA, which is 25,000 to 30,000 T cell genomes. This table comes from immunoSEQ multiplex PCR, and its TCRdb copy is limited to in-frame clones, with some not included. Of about 1.9 million clones in the sample, 85% to 95% were seen once. Germline V gene data show CDR1 as LNHDA and CDR2 as SQIVND (reference sequence). This CDR3 region has 17 residues. Trimming at V came to 3 bases and at J to 4 bases, leaving 12 bases not matched to a gene.

J is TRBJ1-2 and V is TRBV19; 9 positions agree with TRBD1. This clonotype originated in a man aged 18 to 30 in good health. Some clones in this sample may be carry-over from other donors' samples. Sequencing was carried out using naive CD8+ T cells from PBMCs. CDR3 DNA sequence: TGTGCCAGTAGTATTTTGGTCGGGACAGGGCGTAGCTATGGCTACACCTTC. Protein sequence: CASSILVGTGRSYGYTF.